This TCR beta chain was observed in a study of CD8 T cells in ankylosing spondylitis. Regarding the study as a whole: Ankylosing spondylitis blood appeared to be characterized by a TCR beta motif of about eight highly homologous variants.

The CDR3 spans 14 residues. The V end lost 0 bases, the J end lost 0 bases, and 5 bases lay between the germline ends. Concerning this clonotype: Its matching antigen is unknown.

MiXCR was run by TCRdb on the 5' RACE reads, yielding one entry per CDR3 protein. The sample records 40,000 to 55,000 distinct CDR3 sequences, 7.4% being singletons. The chain uses TRBV12-3 or TRBV12-4 and TRBJ1-2, with D possibly TRBD1 on 5 matching bases. Sequencing was done on a sample of blood, either unsorted or a sorted T cell fraction (not recorded which). The sequence was collected from a female donor with ankylosing spondylitis or in good health (not recorded which). The CDR3 nucleotides read TGTGCCAGCAGTTTAGCGACAGCTAACTATGGCTACACCTTC. Its protein product is CASSLATANYGYTF.